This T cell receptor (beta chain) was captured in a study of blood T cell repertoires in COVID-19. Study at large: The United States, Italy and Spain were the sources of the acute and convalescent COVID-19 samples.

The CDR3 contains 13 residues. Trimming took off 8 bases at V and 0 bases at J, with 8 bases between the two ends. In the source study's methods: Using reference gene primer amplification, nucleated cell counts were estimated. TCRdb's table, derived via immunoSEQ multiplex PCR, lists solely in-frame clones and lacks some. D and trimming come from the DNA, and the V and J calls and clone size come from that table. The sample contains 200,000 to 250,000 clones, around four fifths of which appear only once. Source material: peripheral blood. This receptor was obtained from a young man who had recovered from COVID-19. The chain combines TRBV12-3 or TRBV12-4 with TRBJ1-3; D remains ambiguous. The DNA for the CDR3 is TGTGCCAGCTGCAGGAACTCTGGAAACACCATATATTTT. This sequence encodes CASCRNSGNTIYF.